These 10 T cell receptor beta chains were sequenced from one sample in a study of control samples from healthy donors and cancer patients. Here immunoSEQ multiplex PCR was the method, and the copy in TCRdb shows in-frame clones only, minus some. The table has around 80,000 clones, around 91% seen once; the top ten hold approximately 15%. Sequenced sample: blood. Receptor source: a man aged 50 or older in good health.

The rearrangement joins TRBV12-3 or TRBV12-4 to TRBJ1-3; D gene uncertain. Trimming left V 10 bases short and J 0 bases short, with 7 bases between. The CDR3 is 12 residues long. The CDR3 bases are TGTGCCACCCCCCACTCTGGAAACACCATATATTTT. Translated: CATPHSGNTIYF.

The CDR3 loop is CASSLRQGNYNEQFF. As DNA, the CDR3 is TGTGCCAGCAGCTTACGACAGGGGAACTACAATGAGCAGTTCTTC. J is TRBJ2-1 and V is TRBV7-8, with 8 positions matching TRBD1. CDR3 size: 15 residues. Looked up from germline, CDR1 is SGHVS and CDR2 is FQNEAQ. J lost 3 bases, V lost 2 bases, and 3 bases had no gene match.

The count of this clone is one. DNA for the CDR3: TGTGCCAGCTCACCCGACAGCAATCAGCCCCAGCATTTT. As protein: CASSPDSNQPQHF. The chain combines TRBV18 with TRBJ1-5; no definite D call. The CDR3 totals 13 residues. V lost 3 bases and J lost 1, with 4 bases in between. Germline loops: CDR1 KGHSH, CDR2 LQKENI.

This clone was recorded only once. The genes are TRBV5-8 and TRBJ2-7; D unclear. Germline-derived CDR1 and CDR2 are SGHTS and YDEGEE. Deletions cut 0 bases from V and 3 bases from J, with 7 bases between. The CDR3 has 13 amino acids. The CDR3 sequence: CASSLGPGYEQYF. The CDR3 DNA is TGTGCCAGCAGCTTGGGACCTGGCTACGAGCAGTACTTC.

The chain is built from TRBV2 and TRBJ1-5; D is undetermined. Trimming removed 5 bases from V and 0 bases from J, with 8 bases in between. Germline lookup yields CDR1 SNHLY and CDR2 FYNNEI. This CDR3 spans 14 amino acids. The CDR3 loop reads CASSFTDSNQPQHF. CDR3 in DNA: TGTGCCAGCAGTTTTACAGATAGCAATCAGCCCCAGCATTTT.

The chain links TRBV5-1 to TRBJ2-3; 7 nucleotides line up with TRBD2. Trimming removed 4 bases from V and 2 bases from J; junction bases left unmatched: 10. The CDR3 runs to 16 residues. Germline V gene sequence: CDR1 SGHRS, CDR2 YFSETQ. This chain's CDR3 is CASSRGLADLTDTQYF. DNA for the CDR3: TGCGCCAGCAGCCGAGGGCTAGCGGACCTCACAGATACGCAGTATTTT.

This chain connects TRBV7-6 to TRBJ1-1; 9 bases are a match to TRBD1. With 5 bases clipped from V and 1 base from J, the junction kept 5 bases outside the gene matches. Germline V gene data show CDR1 as SGHVS and CDR2 as FNYEAQ. The CDR3 has 15 residues. CDR3 sequence reads: CASSLPGQGNTEAFF. CDR3 nucleotide sequence: TGTGCCAGCAGCCTCCCGGGACAGGGGAACACTGAAGCTTTCTTT.

Regarding this clone: A read error may produce the germline difference seen at one junction end. The rearrangement uses TRBV3-1 (or the pseudogene TRBV3-2) and TRBJ2-1; D remains unclear. The CDR3 loop spans 15 amino acids. The germline V gene encodes CDR1 LGHDT and CDR2 YNNKEL (reference sequence). For the CDR3, the DNA is TGTGCCAGCAGCCAAGATCTCGGTTCCTACAATGAGCGGTTCTTC. It encodes CASSQDLGSYNERFF.

This clone has a handful of counts. CDR3 nucleotides: TGTGCCAGCAGCTTGGGACCGCTTATGAACACTGAAGCTTTCTTT. Translation gives CASSLGPLMNTEAFF. The genes are TRBV9 and TRBJ1-1; possibly TRBD1 for D (5 bases). There are 15 residues in the CDR3. The germline V and J ends were trimmed by 4 bases and 0 bases, with 13 bases remaining between them. Germline assignment: CDR1 SGDLS and CDR2 YYNGEE.

The genes are TRBV10-3 and TRBJ2-3; a possible D gene is TRBD1 (6 bases). Trimming took 7 bases from V and 0 from J, leaving 14 bases between them. This CDR3 contains 15 residues. Germline CDR1 and CDR2: ENHRY and SYGVKD. CDR3 sequence: CAITQRGSSTDTQYF. The CDR3 nucleotides read TGTGCCATCACCCAGAGGGGGTCTAGCACAGATACGCAGTATTTT.